This TCR beta chain was sequenced for a study of radiotherapy plus CTLA-4 blockade in lung cancer. Assay: immunoSEQ multiplex PCR; the TCRdb copy retains only in-frame clones and omits some. The sample lists 90,000 to 150,000 clones, about 77% occurring once. Chemo-refractory metastatic non-small-cell lung cancer patients were treated with focal radiation plus CTLA-4 blockade with ipilimumab. This clonotype was obtained from a human donor with non-small cell lung cancer who had a partial response to radiotherapy plus ipilimumab. The sample consisted of peripheral blood, taken from a patient treated with radiotherapy plus ipilimumab.

The CDR3 nucleotides read TGCGCCAGCAGCACCGGACTACAGGGGACAGATACGCAGTATTTT. Translating it yields CASSTGLQGTDTQYF. The chain uses TRBV5-1 and TRBJ2-3, with D possibly TRBD1 on 7 matching bases. The length of the CDR3 is 15 residues. In germline, CDR1 is SGHRS, CDR2 YFSETQ. Trimming shortened V by 4 bases and J by 3 bases, and 15 bases separated the two germline ends.